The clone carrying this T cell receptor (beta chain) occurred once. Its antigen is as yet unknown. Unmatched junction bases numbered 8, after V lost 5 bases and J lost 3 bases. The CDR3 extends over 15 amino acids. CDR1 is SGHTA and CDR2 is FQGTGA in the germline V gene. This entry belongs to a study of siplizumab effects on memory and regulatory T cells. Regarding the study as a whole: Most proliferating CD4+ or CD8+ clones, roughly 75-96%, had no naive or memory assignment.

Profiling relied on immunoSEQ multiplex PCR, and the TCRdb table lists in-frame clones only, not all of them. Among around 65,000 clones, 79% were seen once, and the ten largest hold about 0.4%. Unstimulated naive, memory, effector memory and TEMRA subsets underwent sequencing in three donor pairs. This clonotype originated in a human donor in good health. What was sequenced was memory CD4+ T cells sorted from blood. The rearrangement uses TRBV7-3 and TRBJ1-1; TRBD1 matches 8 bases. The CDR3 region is CASSQGQVGHTEAFF. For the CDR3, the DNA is TGTGCCAGCAGCCAGGGACAGGTGGGGCACACTGAAGCTTTCTTT.